This TCR beta chain is drawn from a study of blood T cell repertoires in COVID-19. Study summary: Material from acute and convalescent COVID-19 was sourced from the United States, Italy and Spain. T cells, B-cell-depleted T cells, or PBMCs supplied cDNA or gDNA.

In the original workflow: Amplification of reference gene primers was used by the study to estimate nucleated cell counts. Using immunoSEQ multiplex PCR, the repertoire was profiled, and TCRdb retains in-frame clones only, with some absent. The D gene and trimming were derived from the DNA, and the V and J assignments and clone size from that table. The data show over 75,000 clones, with around four fifths seen just once and about 15% held by the top ten. V was trimmed by 4 bases and J by 8 bases, leaving 14 bases between them. The germline V gene encodes CDR1 MDHEN and CDR2 SYDVKM. CDR3 size: 13 residues.

The chain joins TRBV28 to TRBJ1-2; the D is unclear. Input material: peripheral blood. The TCR originated in a human donor in a cohort sampled during active COVID-19. CDR3: CASSSDPSGGYTF. The CDR3 DNA is TGTGCCAGCAGTTCTGACCCGTCGGGAGGCTACACCTTC.